A selection of T cell receptor beta chains follows, all from one sample in a study of T cells in Graves' hyperthyroidism and ophthalmopathy. Each CDR3 protein is one row after TCRdb ran MiXCR on the multiplex PCR reads. The table shows almost 600,000 distinct CDR3 sequences, with 35% to 55% occurring only once. The sequencing sample was made of peripheral blood or thyroid tissue (not recorded which). These receptors came from a woman between 18 and 30 years old with Graves' hyperthyroidism. Both conserved end residues are trimmed from each CDR3. D genes are given only for firm matches.

V gene: TRBV29-1
J gene: TRBJ2-6
D gene: TRBD1
CDR3 protein: SVSGQDGANVLT

V gene: TRBV6-6
J gene: TRBJ1-5
D gene: TRBD1
CDR3 protein: ASSYTDRVQHQPQH

V gene: TRBV10-1
J gene: TRBJ2-7
D gene: TRBD2
CDR3 protein: ASAGDEQY

V gene: TRBV15
J gene: TRBJ2-7
D gene: TRBD1
CDR3 protein: ATSSFRDRPYEQY

V gene: TRBV10-2
J gene: TRBJ2-5
D gene: TRBD1
CDR3 protein: ASRDRGSETQY

V gene: TRBV7-2
J gene: TRBJ2-5
D gene: TRBD1
CDR3 protein: ASSLTATGGVGETQY

V gene: TRBV9
J gene: TRBJ1-5
D gene: TRBD1
CDR3 protein: ASSVAGQGNQPQH

V gene: TRBV7-3
J gene: TRBJ2-5
D gene: NA
CDR3 protein: ASSPDTGEETQY

V gene: TRBV7-9
J gene: TRBJ1-4
D gene: NA
CDR3 protein: ASSLGWAFNEKLF

V gene: TRBV6-1
J gene: TRBJ1-5
D gene: NA
CDR3 protein: ASSEQGINQPQH

V gene: TRBV29-1
J gene: TRBJ2-7
D gene: TRBD2
CDR3 protein: SSQGLAGAVYEQY

V gene: TRBV7-9
J gene: TRBJ1-1
D gene: NA
CDR3 protein: ASSPRGGLITNTEAF

V gene: TRBV20-1
J gene: TRBJ2-7
D gene: TRBD1
CDR3 protein: SARVMGQGNSYEQY

V gene: TRBV7-2
J gene: TRBJ1-6
D gene: NA
CDR3 protein: ASKEVGRDSPLH

V gene: TRBV5-1
J gene: TRBJ2-7
D gene: NA
CDR3 protein: ASSGVGSTYEQY

V gene: TRBV12-3/TRBV12-4
J gene: TRBJ1-1
D gene: NA
CDR3 protein: ASSATGTWTEAL

V gene: TRBV4-3
J gene: TRBJ2-5
D gene: TRBD2
CDR3 protein: ASSHEAGVTNETQY

V gene: TRBV7-3
J gene: TRBJ1-4
D gene: NA
CDR3 protein: ASSVTEGGKLF

V gene: TRBV29-1
J gene: TRBJ2-7
D gene: NA
CDR3 protein: SVGLADYEQY

V gene: TRBV12-3/TRBV12-4
J gene: TRBJ2-5
D gene: NA
CDR3 protein: ASSSKAFLGKETQY

V gene: TRBV7-9
J gene: TRBJ1-6
D gene: NA
CDR3 protein: ASSSSLASGRTGDNSPLH

V gene: TRBV10-3
J gene: TRBJ2-3
D gene: NA
CDR3 protein: AISDGDKSTDTQY

V gene: TRBV20-1
J gene: TRBJ1-1
D gene: TRBD1
CDR3 protein: SAKNTGGTEAF

V gene: TRBV29-1
J gene: TRBJ2-7
D gene: TRBD1
CDR3 protein: SLVGTGPYEQY

V gene: TRBV7-2
J gene: TRBJ1-2
D gene: NA
CDR3 protein: ASSDPSGKDGYT

V gene: TRBV6-6
J gene: TRBJ2-7
D gene: TRBD2
CDR3 protein: ASSYMGGRHEQY

V gene: TRBV29-1
J gene: TRBJ2-3
D gene: TRBD2
CDR3 protein: SIGTSGRSGTDTQY

V gene: TRBV12-3/TRBV12-4
J gene: TRBJ1-5
D gene: NA
CDR3 protein: ASSSLGGGRRNEH

V gene: TRBV24-1
J gene: TRBJ2-5
D gene: NA
CDR3 protein: ATSDLGPKGREQETQY

V gene: TRBV11-3
J gene: TRBJ2-2
D gene: TRBD2
CDR3 protein: ASSSGRTSRELF

V gene: TRBV27
J gene: TRBJ1-2
D gene: NA
CDR3 protein: ASSFPGDVGYT

V gene: TRBV20-1
J gene: TRBJ1-2
D gene: TRBD1
CDR3 protein: RLGTVRFYGYT

V gene: TRBV6-6
J gene: TRBJ2-2
D gene: NA
CDR3 protein: ASSYVNTGELF

V gene: TRBV18
J gene: TRBJ2-7
D gene: NA
CDR3 protein: ASSPRGTVSYEQY

V gene: TRBV19
J gene: TRBJ1-5
D gene: NA
CDR3 protein: ASTLKGGSNQPQH

V gene: TRBV27
J gene: TRBJ2-7
D gene: NA
CDR3 protein: ASSYQGRYEQY

V gene: TRBV5-1
J gene: TRBJ1-3
D gene: NA
CDR3 protein: ASSIPEPGNTIY

V gene: TRBV7-2
J gene: TRBJ2-7
D gene: TRBD2
CDR3 protein: ASSLAGGLAGTKRYEQY

V gene: TRBV4-1
J gene: TRBJ1-1
D gene: NA
CDR3 protein: ASSPPDSPTEAF

V gene: TRBV11-1
J gene: TRBJ2-5
D gene: NA
CDR3 protein: ASSLDFQGQETQY

V gene: TRBV2
J gene: TRBJ2-1
D gene: NA
CDR3 protein: ASGGTRDSSYNEQF

V gene: TRBV29-1
J gene: TRBJ1-1
D gene: TRBD1
CDR3 protein: SVGGDRDTEAF

V gene: TRBV7-2
J gene: TRBJ1-4
D gene: NA
CDR3 protein: ASSLTLGRAEKLF

V gene: TRBV24-1
J gene: TRBJ2-5
D gene: TRBD1
CDR3 protein: ATSGGPGQGQETQY

V gene: TRBV5-1
J gene: TRBJ2-7
D gene: NA
CDR3 protein: ASRDRASVENEQY

V gene: TRBV7-8
J gene: TRBJ2-1
D gene: NA
CDR3 protein: ASSQGQPSSYNEQF

V gene: TRBV6-6
J gene: TRBJ1-6
D gene: NA
CDR3 protein: ASTPDNSPLH

V gene: TRBV24-1
J gene: TRBJ2-3
D gene: TRBD2
CDR3 protein: ATSDPGGDQY

V gene: TRBV9
J gene: TRBJ1-4
D gene: NA
CDR3 protein: ANSADQAMGEKLF

V gene: TRBV20-1
J gene: TRBJ1-2
D gene: TRBD1
CDR3 protein: SAPRDRQRYGYT

V gene: TRBV20-1
J gene: TRBJ1-1
D gene: NA
CDR3 protein: SARDPGAMGTTEAF